These 3 T cell receptor beta chains share one sample of origin, sequenced in a study of blood T cell repertoires in COVID-19. Assay used: immunoSEQ multiplex PCR; TCRdb lists only in-frame clones, some missing. The repertoire holds 280,000 or so clones, with 90% as singletons. Sample: PBMCs or T cells enriched from blood (not recorded which). The source is a woman in her late teens or twenties with acute COVID-19.

V gene TRBV2 combines with J gene TRBJ1-1; D is possibly TRBD1 (6 bases). The CDR3 is 14 residues long. V lost 4 bases to trimming and J lost 2 bases, with 11 bases between them. Germline V gene lookup returns CDR1 SNHLY and CDR2 FYNNEI. The CDR3 is CASSARQVNTEAFF. The CDR3 bases are TGTGCCAGCAGTGCACGACAGGTTAACACTGAAGCTTTCTTT.

The V gene is TRBV7-6, the J gene TRBJ2-3; 12 bases map to TRBD2. The CDR3 covers 18 residues. Germline CDR1 and CDR2: SGHVS and FNYEAQ. V lost 1 base and J lost 5; bases outside the gene matches: 10. DNA for the CDR3: TGTGCCAGCAGCTTAGTATCCCTAGCGGGAGGGTCCAGAGATACGCAGTATTTT. Amino acid sequence: CASSLVSLAGGSRDTQYF. The full variable domain, completed using reference TRBV7-6 and TRBJ2-3, is GAGVSQSPRYKVTKRGQDVALRCDPISGHVSLYWYRQALGQGPEFLTYFNYEAQQDKSGLPNDRFSAERPEGSISTLTIQRTEQRDSAMYRCASSLVSLAGGSRDTQYFGPGTRLTVL.

This clone was picked up one time. The rearrangement joins TRBV11-3 to TRBJ2-1, with D tentatively TRBD2 (6 bases). V was shortened by 5 bases and J by 7 bases, with 18 bases between the two germline ends. This CDR3 comprises 15 residues. Germline CDR1 reads SGHNT; CDR2 reads YENEEA. The CDR3 loop reads CASSPTGTVINEQFF. CDR3 nucleotides: TGTGCCAGCAGCCCGACTGGGACTGTAATTAATGAGCAGTTCTTC.